The 5 T cell receptor beta chains given below trace back to one sample, sequenced in a study of T cell repertoires in cytomegalovirus infection. TCRdb called the reads again in MiXCR, with one record for every CDR3 protein. The data show some 270,000 distinct CDR3 sequences, with less than 25% seen just once and roughly 19% held by the top ten. No antigen has been assigned to these receptors. The material sequenced was cultured PBMCs, taken from culture after CMV antigen stimulation. These receptors originate from a human donor in good health (CMV status not recorded). Some clones in this sample may be carry-over from other donors' samples.

A few counts support this clonotype. V is TRBV7-8 and J is TRBJ1-3; no clear D. This CDR3 contains 14 residues. With 1 base removed from V and 2 bases from J, the gap between germline ends came to 6 bases. The germline V gene has CDR1 SGHVS and CDR2 FQNEAQ. CDR3 DNA: TGTGCCAGCAGCTTAGAAGGGACTGGAAACACCATATATTTT. Translated: CASSLEGTGNTIYF.

The J gene is TRBJ1-2, the V gene TRBV7-6; TRBD1 is a possible D gene (5 bases). V lost 5 bases, J lost 8 bases, and 18 bases lay in between. CDR3 length: 14 amino acids. The V gene's germline CDR1 is SGHVS and CDR2 FNYEAQ. The DNA for the CDR3 is TGTGCCAGCAGCCCAAGTGGCAGGGAATCGGGCTACACCTTC. Amino acids: CASSPSGRESGYTF.

This clonotype was seen many times. The chain employs TRBV6-6 and TRBJ2-7, with 9 bases aligning to TRBD1. CDR1 is MNHNY and CDR2 is SVGAGI in the germline V gene (reference sequence). Losses at the gene ends were 7 bases for V and 3 bases for J; bases not matched to a gene: 7. This CDR3 comprises 14 residues. Here the CDR3 reads CASNSDRGFYEQYF. The CDR3 DNA reads as TGTGCCAGCAATTCAGACAGGGGGTTCTACGAGCAGTACTTC.

J is TRBJ2-5 and V is TRBV7-9; D gene ambiguous. This CDR3 has 16 residues. The V gene lost 4 bases and the J gene lost 0 bases, with 15 bases spanning the gap. Germline V CDR1 and CDR2: SEHNR, FQNEAQ (reference sequence). In nucleotides, the CDR3 is TGTGCCAGCAGCTCCCTGAGTGGGTACGACCAAGAGACCCAGTACTTC. It translates to CASSSLSGYDQETQYF. Looking up the rest from reference TRBV7-9 and TRBJ2-5 gives the full variable domain: DTGVSQNPRHKITKRGQNVTFRCDPISEHNRLYWYRQTLGQGPEFLTYFQNEAQLEKSRLLSDRFSAERPKGSFSTLEIQRTEQGDSAMYLCASSSLSGYDQETQYFGPGTRLLVL.

This clonotype was seen more than once but under ten times. The chain recombines TRBV12-3 or TRBV12-4 with TRBJ1-3; D might be TRBD1 (6 bases). V gave up 5 bases and J gave up 1 base, with 12 bases separating them. CDR3 length equals 15 residues. The CDR3 sequence is CASSNRALSGNTIYF. CDR3 in DNA: TGTGCCAGCAGTAACAGGGCACTTTCTGGAAACACCATATATTTT.